The 24 T cell receptor beta chains given below trace back to one sample, sequenced in a study of pediatric ulcerative colitis (dated by TCRdb to about 2019). To prepare the library, the immunoSEQ multiplex PCR assay was applied. TCRdb carries this immuneACCESS record with in-frame sequences only. Its versions omit some clonotypes, under half of them owing to an unresolved V gene in the studies checked, with the rest unexplained. This sample lists approximately 14,000 clones; 70% to 90% were detected once. The ten largest make up over 0.75% of the sample. The sample consisted of blood. These receptors came from a boy aged 5-17 years with moderate ulcerative colitis.

V usage is TRBV7-9 and J usage is TRBJ1-1; D is undetermined. Germline V gene lookup returns CDR1 SEHNR and CDR2 FQNEAQ (reference sequence). Trimming stripped 0 bases from V and 10 bases from J, with 15 bases between. There are 14 residues in the CDR3. The DNA of the CDR3 is TGTGCCAGCAGCTTAGCGGGAGGTGTCTCGGCAGCTTTCTTT. Amino acids: CASSLAGGVSAAFF.

The rearrangement uses TRBV4-2 and TRBJ2-7; maybe TRBD2 (5 bases). V was trimmed by 1 base and J by 7 bases, leaving 14 bases between them. The germline gives CDR1 LGHNA, CDR2 YNFKEQ. This CDR3 is 14 amino acids long. Here the CDR3 reads CASSQALVPREQYF. CDR3 in DNA: TGTGCCAGCAGCCAAGCACTAGTTCCGAGGGAGCAGTACTTC.

This clone was recorded once. The chain couples TRBV2 to TRBJ2-5, with TRBD2 matching 8 bases. This CDR3 has 16 amino acids. V shed 1 base and J 2 bases; nucleotides not matched to a gene: 6. From germline, CDR1 is SNHLY and CDR2 FYNNEI. CDR3 nucleotide sequence: TGTGCCAGCAGTGAAGGACTAGCGTGGGGTCAAGAGACCCAGTACTTC. This translates into CASSEGLAWGQETQYF.

Only one count was recorded for this clone. The chain combines TRBV5-1 with TRBJ2-1; possible D gene TRBD2, 5 bases. The CDR3 has 14 residues. The ends were cut back, 1 base at V and 0 bases at J, with 5 bases in the middle. Germline-derived CDR1 and CDR2 are SGHRS and YFSETQ. The CDR3: CASSLTSSYNEQFF. The DNA of the CDR3 is TGCGCCAGCAGCTTGACTAGCTCCTACAATGAGCAGTTCTTC. Looking up the rest from reference TRBV5-1 and TRBJ2-1 gives the full variable domain: KAGVTQTPRYLIKTRGQQVTLSCSPISGHRSVSWYQQTPGQGLQFLFEYFSETQRNKGNFPGRFSGRQFSNSRSEMNVSTLELGDSALYLCASSLTSSYNEQFFGPGTRLTVL.

V gene TRBV28 combines with J gene TRBJ1-1, with D tentatively TRBD1 (6 bases). Germline values: CDR1 MDHEN, CDR2 SYDVKM. The CDR3 is made up of 16 amino acids. Trimming took 6 bases from V and 4 from J, leaving 21 bases between them. Here the CDR3 reads CASSLKGQPWGTEAFF. The CDR3 nucleotides are TGTGCCAGCAGCCTTAAAGGACAGCCCTGGGGCACTGAAGCTTTCTTT.

The chain combines TRBV2 with TRBJ2-3; weak D call: TRBD1 (5 bases). The germline CDR1 and CDR2 sequences are SNHLY and FYNNEI. V was pared by 8 bases and J by 7 bases, with 13 bases between. This CDR3 spans 12 amino acids. Here the CDR3 DNA reads TGTGCCAGCGGGGCGACCGGAAATACGCAGTATTTT. It codes for CASGATGNTQYF.

The chain couples TRBV7-9 to TRBJ1-2; 8 bases agree with TRBD1. CDR3 size: 13 residues. Per the germline V gene, CDR1 is SEHNR and CDR2 is FQNEAQ (reference sequence). Trimming at V came to 5 bases and at J to 7 bases, leaving 6 bases not matched to a gene. The CDR3 DNA reads as TGTGCCAGCAGCGGACAGGGAGGGTCTGGCTACACCTTC. Residues: CASSGQGGSGYTF.

This clone has just one count. J is TRBJ2-3 and V is TRBV7-8; 13 bases line up with TRBD2. CDR3 length: 17 residues. V lost 5 bases and J lost 1; bases outside the gene matches: 6. The germline CDR1 and CDR2 sequences are SGHVS and FQNEAQ. The CDR3 is CASSIGLAGEGTDTQYF. The CDR3 nucleotides read TGTGCCAGCAGCATTGGACTAGCGGGAGAAGGCACAGATACGCAGTATTTT.

This sequence joins TRBV19 and TRBJ1-5, with 7 bases lining up with TRBD1. Germline CDR1 reads LNHDA; CDR2 reads SQIVND (reference sequence). The CDR3 is 14 amino acids. Trimming removed 4 bases from V and 3 bases from J; junction bases left unmatched: 3. The CDR3 region has the DNA TGTGCCAGTAGTAAGACAGGGCCCAATCAGCCCCAGCATTTT. It specifies CASSKTGPNQPQHF.

V gene TRBV19 combines with J gene TRBJ2-3; unclear D gene. Deletions cut 3 bases from V and 3 bases from J, with 10 bases between. In germline, CDR1 is LNHDA, CDR2 SQIVND (reference sequence). The CDR3 runs 14 residues. The CDR3 DNA reads as TGTGCCAGTAGTATCGGAAGTGGGACAGATACGCAGTATTTT. It specifies CASSIGSGTDTQYF.

This chain links TRBV18 with TRBJ1-3, with TRBD1 as a possible D gene (6 bases). The length of the CDR3 is 19 residues. V lost 3 bases, J lost 0 bases, and 21 bases lay in between. CDR1 and CDR2 from the germline V gene are KGHSH and LQKENI. The CDR3 spells CASSPTTLSGERSGNTIYF. DNA for the CDR3: TGTGCCAGCTCACCGACGACCCTATCAGGGGAACGCTCTGGAAACACCATATATTTT.

This clone has a single count. The rearrangement joins TRBV5-1 to TRBJ2-7, with no clear D. V was shortened by 0 bases and J by 1 base, with 5 bases between the two germline ends. Germline V gene lookup returns CDR1 SGHRS and CDR2 YFSETQ. The CDR3 consists of 13 residues. CDR3 sequence reads: CASSLAISYEQYF. The CDR3 DNA reads as TGCGCCAGCAGCTTGGCGATATCCTACGAGCAGTACTTC. Complete variable domain (other parts from reference TRBV5-1 and TRBJ2-7): KAGVTQTPRYLIKTRGQQVTLSCSPISGHRSVSWYQQTPGQGLQFLFEYFSETQRNKGNFPGRFSGRQFSNSRSEMNVSTLELGDSALYLCASSLAISYEQYFGPGTRLTVT.

J is TRBJ2-7 and V is TRBV2; 10 bases line up with TRBD1. Germline CDR1 SNHLY, CDR2 FYNNEI. V lost 2 bases and J lost 2; bases outside the gene matches: 6. The CDR3 sequence is 16 residues long. The CDR3 spells CASSERWTGGAYEQYF. CDR3 coding DNA: TGTGCCAGCAGTGAAAGGTGGACAGGGGGGGCCTACGAGCAGTACTTC.

The chain uses TRBV7-9 and TRBJ2-5; a possible D gene is TRBD2 (5 bases). Germline assignment: CDR1 SEHNR and CDR2 FQNEAQ (reference sequence). V was pared by 3 bases and J by 4 bases, with 9 bases between. This CDR3 region has 13 residues. CDR3 amino acids: CASSFGVGETQYF. The DNA for the CDR3 is TGTGCCAGCAGCTTCGGGGTAGGAGAGACCCAGTACTTC.

The gene calls are TRBV6-5 and TRBJ1-1, with 9 bases fitting TRBD1. J was trimmed by 2 bases and V by 7 bases; bases with no gene match: 5. The CDR3 is 14 amino acids. CDR1 MNHEY and CDR2 SVGAGI come from the germline V gene. CDR3 amino acids: CASIDRGGNTEAFF. The CDR3 coding sequence is TGTGCCAGCATAGACAGGGGGGGAAACACTGAAGCTTTCTTT.

The chain is built from TRBV6-1 and TRBJ2-2; TRBD2 might be the D (6 bases). This CDR3 contains 18 residues. The germline V gene encodes CDR1 MNHNS and CDR2 SASEGT. Trimming took off 8 bases at V and 0 bases at J, with 22 bases between the two ends. The chain's CDR3 is CASGGAGGLQTNTGELFF. The CDR3 region has the DNA TGTGCCAGCGGTGGGGCAGGAGGGTTACAGACGAACACCGGGGAGCTGTTTTTT.

This chain connects TRBV19 to TRBJ1-3; the D is unclear. Trimming pared 2 bases from V and 3 bases from J, leaving 11 bases between. Germline CDR1 reads LNHDA; CDR2 reads SQIVND (reference sequence). The CDR3 spans 15 residues. The CDR3 loop reads CASSIPWVGGNTIYF. CDR3 DNA sequence: TGTGCCAGTAGTATACCTTGGGTAGGTGGAAACACCATATATTTT.

The V and J genes are TRBV28 and TRBJ1-3, with no clear D. Germline CDR1 is MDHEN and CDR2 is SYDVKM. The CDR3 totals 16 residues. V lost 6 bases to trimming and J lost 4 bases, with 19 bases between them. CDR3 sequence reads: CASSLRVGMIGNTIYF. In nucleotides, the CDR3 is TGTGCCAGCAGCCTGCGAGTTGGCATGATCGGAAACACCATATATTTT. The full variable domain, rest sourced from reference TRBV28 and TRBJ1-3, is DVKVTQSSRYLVKRTGEKVFLECVQDMDHENMFWYRQDPGLGLRLIYFSYDVKMKEKGDIPEGYSVSREKKERFSLILESASTNQTSMYLCASSLRVGMIGNTIYFGEGSWLTVV.

The J gene is TRBJ2-3, the V gene TRBV5-1; tentative D call: TRBD2 (6 bases). The germline gives CDR1 SGHRS, CDR2 YFSETQ. The CDR3 sequence is 17 residues long. V was trimmed by 1 base and J by 4 bases, leaving 19 bases between them. The CDR3: CASSLYASVDYADTQYF. CDR3 bases: TGCGCCAGCAGCTTGTATGCTAGCGTGGATTATGCAGATACGCAGTATTTT.

This chain's CDR3 is CASSPDITSGSGARDTQYF. The CDR3 DNA sequence: TGCGCCAGCAGCCCCGATATCACTAGCGGGAGTGGAGCGAGAGATACGCAGTATTTT. The chain employs TRBV5-1 and TRBJ2-3; 11 bases match TRBD2. Germline V gives CDR1 SGHRS, CDR2 YFSETQ. The junction had 18 bases not matched to a gene; V was cut back by 4 bases and J by 5 bases. CDR3 size: 19 residues.

The chain uses TRBV28 and TRBJ1-1; 9 bases are shared with TRBD1. Per germline, CDR1 MDHEN and CDR2 SYDVKM. J lost 1 base, V lost 7 bases, and 4 bases had no gene match. The length of the CDR3 is 14 residues. CDR3 in DNA: TGTGCCAGCAATCCGGACAGGGGGAACACTGAAGCTTTCTTT. The encoded protein is CASNPDRGNTEAFF.

The chain uses TRBV7-3 and TRBJ1-6; 9 bases line up with TRBD1. CDR1 and CDR2 (germline): SGHTA, FQGTGA. After removal of 5 bases from V and 6 bases from J, the junction contained 2 bases not matched to a gene. This CDR3 contains 14 residues. The CDR3 bases are TGTGCCAGCAGCACGGGACAGGGTAATTCACCCCTCCACTTT. It yields the protein CASSTGQGNSPLHF.

A single count supports this clone. The rearrangement uses TRBV6-1 and TRBJ1-5, with a possible D match to TRBD1 (5 bases). This CDR3 has 17 residues. Germline V gene lookup returns CDR1 MNHNS and CDR2 SASEGT. V shed 2 bases and J shed 0 bases, with 14 bases lying between them. CDR3 DNA sequence: TGTGCCAGCAGTGAATTGGGGGGGGGTTTTAGCAATCAGCCCCAGCATTTT. Its translation is CASSELGGGFSNQPQHF.

The chain combines TRBV28 with TRBJ2-7; tentative D call: TRBD2 (6 bases). CDR3 length: 14 residues. V shed 6 bases and J shed 6 bases, with 18 bases lying between them. CDR1 and CDR2 (germline): MDHEN, SYDVKM. In DNA form, the CDR3 reads TGTGCCAGCAGGGTCCGGCACCGGGACTCCGAGCAGTACTTC. Encoded protein: CASRVRHRDSEQYF.